This passage covers 30 T cell receptor beta chains from one sample sequenced in a study of cytomegalovirus exposure and HLA in healthy donors. The PCR used 60 Vbeta and 13 Jbeta primers. Repertoires were generated with immunoSEQ multiplex PCR, while TCRdb's copy carries only in-frame clones and drops some. This sample has some 120,000 clones, with under 20% found just once. Source material: PBMCs. The receptors derive from a female donor in good health and CMV-seropositive.

The chain recombines TRBV30 with TRBJ2-5; perhaps TRBD1 as D (6 bases). Per germline, CDR1 GTSNPN and CDR2 SVGIG (reference sequence). The ends were cut back, 1 base at V and 3 bases at J, with 15 bases in the middle. The CDR3 totals 15 residues. CDR3 in DNA: TGTGCCTGGAGTGCAGGGGCCGAAAGGGAAGAGACCCAGTACTTC. It yields the protein CAWSAGAEREETQYF.

This clone was counted between two and nine times. One end of the junction does not line up with germline, which may come from a read error. V is TRBV6-1 and J is TRBJ1-6; a possible D gene is TRBD1 (5 bases). The length of the CDR3 is 12 residues. Germline V CDR1 and CDR2: MNHNS, SASEGT. This chain's CDR3 is CASSEGPTPLNF. The CDR3 coding sequence is TGTGCCAGCAGTGAGGGGCCTACACCCCTCAACTTT.

This clone appeared a few times. The chain couples TRBV15 to TRBJ1-2, with a tentative D call TRBD1 (5 bases). The CDR3 is 15 amino acids. Trimming stripped 0 bases from V and 5 bases from J, with 13 bases between. Germline V gene sequence: CDR1 LNHNV, CDR2 YYDKDF (reference sequence). The CDR3 nucleotides read TGTGCCACCAGCAGAGATCTGGGGGGTAAATATGGCTACACCTTC. This translates into CATSRDLGGKYGYTF.

This chain connects TRBV2 to TRBJ2-4; maybe TRBD2 (5 bases). In germline, CDR1 is SNHLY, CDR2 FYNNEI. CDR3 length: 13 residues. V dropped 8 bases and J dropped 5 bases, with 13 bases sitting between them. CDR3 nucleotides: TGTGCCAGCTTTCATCGGGAAGAAAACATTCAGTACTTC. Amino acids: CASFHREENIQYF. The full variable domain, with the rest looked up from reference TRBV2 and TRBJ2-4, is EPEVTQTPSHQVTQMGQEVILRCVPISNHLYFYWYRQILGQKVEFLVSFYNNEISEKSEIFDDQFSVERPDGSNFTLKIRSTKLEDSAMYFCASFHREENIQYFGAGTRLSVL.

CDR3 loop: CASSLWGHEKLFF. The CDR3 DNA reads as TGCGCCAGCAGCTTGTGGGGGCATGAAAAACTGTTTTTT. The rearrangement links TRBV5-1 to TRBJ1-4; perhaps TRBD1 as D (6 bases). Trimming took off 1 base at V and 6 bases at J, with 7 bases between the two ends. This CDR3 region has 13 residues. Per germline, CDR1 SGHRS and CDR2 YFSETQ.

The V gene is TRBV30, the J gene TRBJ2-2; a weak D match, TRBD1 (5 bases). Between the trimmed V and J ends, which lost 1 base and 6 bases, there was a span of 18 bases. Germline lookup yields CDR1 GTSNPN and CDR2 SVGIG (reference sequence). The length of the CDR3 is 16 residues. This chain's CDR3 is CAWSDGRFSRAGELFF. As DNA, the CDR3 is TGTGCCTGGAGTGATGGTCGGTTTAGCAGGGCCGGGGAGCTGTTTTTT.

The chain is built from TRBV28 and TRBJ2-7, with 7 nucleotides matching TRBD1. The germline V gene has CDR1 MDHEN and CDR2 SYDVKM. The CDR3 runs 16 residues. Germline trimming cut 3 bases from V and 3 bases from J; bases unmatched to any gene: 11. The CDR3: CASSFLQGQLRYEQYF. The CDR3 DNA reads as TGTGCCAGCAGTTTTCTCCAGGGACAGTTGCGCTACGAGCAGTACTTC.

The chain joins TRBV5-4 to TRBJ2-7, with D perhaps matching TRBD2 (5 bases). Germline V gene sequence: CDR1 SGHNT, CDR2 YYREEE (reference sequence). Between the trimmed V and J ends, which lost 2 bases and 1 base, there was a span of 7 bases. This CDR3 is 13 amino acids long. The CDR3 region has the DNA TGTGCCAGCAGCTTAGACTATTCCTACGAGCAGTACTTC. It encodes CASSLDYSYEQYF.

This clone was counted a few times. The rearrangement joins TRBV5-1 to TRBJ1-1; 7 bases are a match to TRBD1. Per the germline V gene, CDR1 is SGHRS and CDR2 is YFSETQ. This CDR3 spans 15 amino acids. The V segment lost 3 bases and the J segment 0 bases; nucleotides outside the gene matches: 5. The DNA of the CDR3 is TGCGCCAGCAGCTCACTAGGGACAGTGAACACTGAAGCTTTCTTT. As protein: CASSSLGTVNTEAFF.

In its sample, this clone was seen a few times. This chain connects TRBV28 to TRBJ1-6; D is ambiguous. The germline gives CDR1 MDHEN, CDR2 SYDVKM. The CDR3 contains 13 residues. Trimming removed 5 bases from V and 10 bases from J, with 12 bases in between. CDR3 sequence (DNA): TGTGCCAGCAGTGCCGACATAGTCTCACCCCTCCACTTT. Protein sequence: CASSADIVSPLHF.

This chain uses TRBV4-1 with TRBJ1-6, with D possibly TRBD1 on 6 matching bases. This CDR3 contains 20 residues. In germline, CDR1 is MGHRA, CDR2 YSYEKL. With 2 bases removed from V and 0 bases from J, the gap between germline ends came to 20 bases. CDR3 coding DNA: TGCGCCAGCAGCCAATACCGCCGGGACACGTTGAGCTCCTATAATTCACCCCTCCACTTT. It is translated as CASSQYRRDTLSSYNSPLHF.

The table lists this clone with a few counts. This sequence joins TRBV28 and TRBJ1-5, with 8 bases fitting TRBD1. This CDR3 is built from 16 residues. CDR1 MDHEN and CDR2 SYDVKM come from the germline V gene. The J segment lost 6 bases and the V segment lost 7 bases, leaving 14 bases of the junction unmatched. CDR3 protein: CASTGLGRGQGQPQHF. CDR3 sequence (DNA): TGTGCCAGCACTGGCTTGGGCAGGGGGCAGGGTCAGCCCCAGCATTTT.

In its sample, this clone was seen many times. The CDR3 DNA reads as TGTGCCAGCAGTGGGACAGGGGGCACAGATACGCAGTATTTT. Translating gives CASSGTGGTDTQYF. This sequence joins TRBV6-4 and TRBJ2-3, with TRBD1 matching over 9 bases. Germline lookup yields CDR1 MRHNA and CDR2 SNTAGT. The CDR3 covers 14 residues. After removal of 4 bases from V and 1 base from J, the junction contained 0 bases not matched to a gene.

This clone occurred a few times. The CDR3 loop reads CASSLFRGLEYSNQPQHF. The CDR3 DNA is TGTGCCAGCAGTTTGTTCAGGGGGCTGGAGTATAGCAATCAGCCCCAGCATTTT. The chain recombines TRBV28 with TRBJ1-5; 8 positions match TRBD1. CDR1 is MDHEN, CDR2 SYDVKM, per germline. The CDR3 extends over 18 amino acids. J was trimmed by 0 bases and V by 3 bases; bases with no gene match: 10.

The CDR3 is CASSAQTGFSYNEQFF. In DNA, the CDR3 is TGTGCCAGCAGTGCGCAAACAGGGTTCTCCTACAATGAGCAGTTCTTC. The chain couples TRBV2 to TRBJ2-1; weak D call: TRBD1 (6 bases). CDR3 size: 16 residues. Between the trimmed V and J ends, which lost 4 bases and 0 bases, there was a span of 13 bases. Germline V gene lookup returns CDR1 SNHLY and CDR2 FYNNEI.

In this sample, this clone turned up a few times. This sequence joins TRBV4-3 and TRBJ2-7; the match to TRBD2 covers 9 bases. V lost 0 bases and J lost 7; bases outside the gene matches: 7. This CDR3 is 15 amino acids long. Per germline, CDR1 LGHNA and CDR2 YSLEER. CDR3: CASSQDPAGGGEQYF. The CDR3 DNA sequence: TGCGCCAGCAGCCAAGATCCAGCGGGAGGAGGTGAGCAGTACTTC.

This rearrangement joins TRBV7-8 to TRBJ1-1, with D maybe TRBD1 (5 bases). CDR3 size: 12 residues. With 2 bases removed from V and 7 bases from J, the gap between germline ends came to 8 bases. Germline V gene lookup returns CDR1 SGHVS and CDR2 FQNEAQ. The CDR3 bases are TGTGCCAGCAGCTTAAAGGGGTATGAAGCTTTCTTT. Its protein is CASSLKGYEAFF.

This clone has only one observation. This sequence joins TRBV5-6 and TRBJ2-5; 7 positions match TRBD1. The CDR3 is 14 residues long. Germline V CDR1 and CDR2: SGHDT, YYEEEE. Losses at the gene ends were 5 bases for V and 5 bases for J; bases not matched to a gene: 9. In nucleotides, the CDR3 is TGTGCCAGCAGATCGACAGGGATTGTGGAGACCCAGTACTTC. The encoded protein is CASRSTGIVETQYF.

V is TRBV7-2 and J is TRBJ2-5, with D unresolved. V was shortened by 5 bases and J by 1 base, with 11 bases between the two germline ends. CDR3 length equals 14 residues. Germline CDR1 and CDR2: SGHTA and FQGNSA. This chain's CDR3 is CASSPFQIQETQYF. The CDR3, as DNA: TGTGCCAGCAGCCCGTTTCAGATCCAAGAGACCCAGTACTTC.

The chain combines TRBV19 with TRBJ2-5; D is unclear. CDR1 LNHDA and CDR2 SQIVND come from the germline V gene (reference sequence). Trimming took off 11 bases at V and 7 bases at J, with 8 bases between the two ends. CDR3 size: 9 residues. As DNA, the CDR3 is TGTGCCCCCATGAGGACCCAGTACTTC. Protein product: CAPMRTQYF.

This rearrangement joins TRBV30 to TRBJ2-2, with no clear D. With 0 bases removed from V and 8 bases from J, the gap between germline ends came to 10 bases. Germline CDR1 reads GTSNPN; CDR2 reads SVGIG (reference sequence). The CDR3 is 13 amino acids. The CDR3 region is CAWSVRFLGELFF. CDR3 sequence (DNA): TGTGCCTGGAGTGTACGATTCCTAGGGGAGCTGTTTTTT.

In this sample, this clone turned up a few times. The V call is TRBV9, the J call TRBJ1-1; 9 positions agree with TRBD1. From germline, CDR1 is SGDLS and CDR2 YYNGEE. The CDR3 loop spans 17 amino acids. J lost 5 bases, V lost 4 bases, and 15 bases had no gene match. CDR3 DNA sequence: TGTGCCAGCAGCCTAGGGGGACAGGGAGTGTTGGAGACTGAAGCTTTCTTT. Its translation: CASSLGGQGVLETEAFF.

This clone was counted only a few times. This chain joins TRBV4-2 and TRBJ2-7; the D gene is possibly TRBD1 (6 bases). Germline values: CDR1 LGHNA, CDR2 YNFKEQ. V was trimmed by 6 bases and J by 2 bases, leaving 17 bases between them. The length of the CDR3 is 15 residues. This CDR3 reads CASRPRAGDAYEQYF. The CDR3 DNA reads TGTGCCAGCAGGCCCCGGGCAGGGGACGCCTACGAGCAGTACTTC.

In this sample, this clone turned up a few times. The chain employs TRBV29-1 and TRBJ1-4; no definite D call. Germline CDR1 reads SQVTM; CDR2 reads ANQGSEA. The CDR3 runs 11 residues. Trimming shortened V by 3 bases and J by 12 bases, and 11 bases separated the two germline ends. The CDR3 loop reads CSVEGWGELFF. Written as DNA, the CDR3 is TGCAGCGTTGAGGGGTGGGGAGAACTGTTTTTT.

The chain employs TRBV27 and TRBJ1-1; D gene uncertain. V lost 4 bases, J lost 10 bases, and 25 bases lay in between. CDR1 is MNHEY and CDR2 is SMNVEV in the germline V gene (reference sequence). CDR3 size: 16 residues. The CDR3 spells CASSSLLTAPSRGAFF. In DNA, the CDR3 is TGTGCCAGCAGTTCCTTATTAACGGCCCCCAGCAGAGGAGCTTTCTTT.

This clone turned up a few times. The V gene is TRBV9, the J gene TRBJ2-1; weak D call: TRBD2 (6 bases). Per the germline V gene, CDR1 is SGDLS and CDR2 is YYNGEE. The CDR3 is 17 amino acids. V was shortened by 0 bases and J by 8 bases, with 21 bases between the two germline ends. The CDR3 DNA sequence: TGTGCCAGCAGCGTAGGTCGGGAGTCATGGGGTACTGATGAGCAGTTCTTC. The encoded protein is CASSVGRESWGTDEQFF. Full variable domain (missing parts from reference TRBV9 and TRBJ2-1): DSGVTQTPKHLITATGQRVTLRCSPRSGDLSVYWYQQSLDQGLQFLIQYYNGEERAKGNILERFSAQQFPDLHSELNLSSLELGDSALYFCASSVGRESWGTDEQFFGPGTRLTVL.

This clone was seen more than once but under ten times. The V gene is TRBV10-1, the J gene TRBJ2-7; D gene ambiguous. Germline CDR1 and CDR2: WNHNN and SYGVQD (reference sequence). The CDR3 contains 15 residues. The germline V and J ends were trimmed by 0 bases and 3 bases, with 12 bases remaining between them. CDR3 nucleotide sequence: TGCGCCAGCAGTGAGTCTCCAGCGAGCCGCTACGAGCAGTACTTC. This gives the protein CASSESPASRYEQYF.

This chain's CDR3 is CASSEAGEQYF. Here the CDR3 DNA reads TGTGCCAGCAGTGAAGCCGGCGAGCAGTACTTC. The rearrangement joins TRBV2 to TRBJ2-7; no firm D call. With 0 bases removed from V and 6 bases from J, the gap between germline ends came to 3 bases. Germline loops: CDR1 SNHLY, CDR2 FYNNEI. This CDR3 contains 11 residues.

This clone has just a few counts. The J gene is TRBJ2-7, the V gene TRBV5-8; 9 bases are shared with TRBD2. Germline CDR1 reads SGHTS; CDR2 reads YDEGEE. The V gene end was trimmed by 2 bases and the J gene end by 3 bases; junction bases not matched to a gene: 18. The length of the CDR3 is 19 residues. The CDR3 reads CASSFLVLTTSGIGYEQYF. CDR3 coding DNA: TGTGCCAGCAGCTTCCTAGTCCTGACGACTAGCGGTATCGGCTACGAGCAGTACTTC.

This clone was counted only a few times. The chain recombines TRBV18 with TRBJ1-4; D might be TRBD1 (6 bases). CDR1 and CDR2 (germline): KGHSH, LQKENI. V lost 3 bases and J 2 bases, leaving 10 bases between the germline ends. This CDR3 contains 15 residues. The chain's CDR3 is CASSPDRSTNEKLFF. The CDR3 region has the DNA TGTGCCAGCTCACCCGACAGGTCTACTAATGAAAAACTGTTTTTT.